This is a list of T cell receptor beta chains from one sample in a study of cytomegalovirus exposure and HLA in healthy donors. Only in-frame clones appear in the TCRdb table, and some are missing; sequencing was by immunoSEQ multiplex PCR. The sample contains more than 120,000 clones, approximately 86% of which appear only once. Sequenced sample: PBMCs. These receptors all stem from a young man in good health and CMV-seropositive. Each CDR3 is given with its conserved first and last residue. D genes are given only for firm matches. Rows may omit the clone size; those that give it use once, few, many or a size class.

few	-	TRBV2	TRBJ2-2	TGTGCCAGCAGTGTAGGGGGGAACACCGGGGAGCTGTTTTTT	CASSVGGNTGELFF
-	-	TRBV5-1	TRBJ1-2	TGCGCCAGCAGCCTACTTGGAGCCGGTGACTATGGCTACACCTTC	CASSLLGAGDYGYTF
-	TRBD2	TRBV15	TRBJ2-2	TGTGCCACCAGCACAGGGGGAGCGGGGGGCACCGGGGAGCTGTTTTTT	CATSTGGAGGTGELFF
-	TRBD2	TRBV27	TRBJ2-7	TGTGCCAGCAGTTTAAGCCTAGCGGGAGCCTACGAGCAGTACTTC	CASSLSLAGAYEQYF
once	-	TRBV2	TRBJ1-3	TGTGCCAGCAGTGCCCTGAGCTCTGGAAACACCATATATTTT	CASSALSSGNTIYF
-	TRBD1	TRBV5-1	TRBJ2-7	TGCGCCAGCAGCTTCAGGGGGTCTTACGAGCAGTACTTC	CASSFRGSYEQYF
-	-	TRBV18	TRBJ2-1	TGTGCCAGCTCACCGAGGGTCCCAGTATACAATGAGCAGTTCTTC	CASSPRVPVYNEQFF
-	-	TRBV6-5	TRBJ2-6	TGTGCCAGCACCGACGAGGGGGCTGGGGCCAACGTCCTGACTTTC	CASTDEGAGANVLTF
few	TRBD1	TRBV2	TRBJ1-4	TGTGCCAGCAGTGGGCTGGACAGGGTCGGTGAAAAACTGTTTTTT	CASSGLDRVGEKLFF
-	TRBD1	TRBV7-9	TRBJ1-1	TGTGCCAGCAGTTTTGGACAGGGTATTGAAGCTTTCTTT	CASSFGQGIEAFF
-	TRBD2	TRBV4-1	TRBJ2-1	TGCGCCAGCAGCCAGACTGGGCGGGGGGTATCCTACAATGAGCAGTTCTTC	CASSQTGRGVSYNEQFF
-	-	TRBV19	TRBJ1-3	TGTGCCAGCAGGGTGCCTGGAAACACCATATATTTT	CASRVPGNTIYF
medium-sized	TRBD1	TRBV6-4	TRBJ1-1	TGTGCCAGCGGGGGGACAGGGGCGGACACTGAAGCTTTCTTT	CASGGTGADTEAFF
once	-	TRBV12-2	TRBJ1-3	TGTGCAAGTCGCCCATCGGACAACAGGGCCGGCTCTGGAAACACCATATATTTT	CASRPSDNRAGSGNTIYF
-	-	TRBV29-1	TRBJ2-7	TGCAGCGTGCCAGGGGGGGCGGGAGGTTCATACGAGCAGTACTTC	CSVPGGAGGSYEQYF
-	-	TRBV5-1	TRBJ1-1	TGCGCCAGCAGCTCTCAGGGGAACACTGAAGCTTTCTTT	CASSSQGNTEAFF
-	-	TRBV18	TRBJ1-3	TGTGCCAGCTCACCATCGGTCTCTGGAAACACCATATATTTT	CASSPSVSGNTIYF
-	TRBD2	TRBV5-1	TRBJ2-1	TGCGCCAGCAGCTTGGTAACGGGAGGGCCAGACAATGAGCAGTTCTTC	CASSLVTGGPDNEQFF
-	TRBD1	TRBV6-5	TRBJ2-1	TGTGCCAGCAGTTACGACAGGGGTGGTTACAATGAGCAGTTCTTC	CASSYDRGGYNEQFF
-	-	TRBV5-8	TRBJ1-2	TGTGCCAGCAGCTCCGGGACACGCTATGGCTACACCTTC	CASSSGTRYGYTF
few	-	TRBV5-1	TRBJ1-2	TGCGCCAGCAGTGGACAGAACTATGGCTACACCTTC	CASSGQNYGYTF
-	-	TRBV27	TRBJ2-7	TGTGCCAGCAGTTTACTCTCCCCTACTAGTTCGCCCTACGAGCAGTACTTC	CASSLLSPTSSPYEQYF
-	-	TRBV6-1	TRBJ1-5	TGTGCCAGCACCCCCTGGGGCACCAATCAGCCCCAGCATTTT	CASTPWGTNQPQHF
-	-	TRBV15	TRBJ2-1	TGTGCCACCAGCAGATCTTACAATGAGCAGTTCTTC	CATSRSYNEQFF
-	-	TRBV10-3	TRBJ1-1	TGTGCCATCAGGCCGGGAGGACCGGTGATGAACACTGAAGCTTTCTTT	CAIRPGGPVMNTEAFF
-	TRBD1	TRBV11-2	TRBJ1-1	TGTGCCAGCAGCTTCCCGACAGGGGTCGGCACTGAAGCTTTCTTT	CASSFPTGVGTEAFF
-	-	TRBV5-1	TRBJ2-3	TGCGCCAGCAGCTTGGCCAGAGGCGCAGATACGCAGTATTTT	CASSLARGADTQYF
-	-	TRBV21-1	TRBJ1-2	TGTGCCAGCAGCCCGGGGGCGGGGGACTATGGCTACACCTTC	CASSPGAGDYGYTF
-	-	TRBV30	TRBJ2-7	TGTGCCTGGAGCCCACAGATAGAGCAGTACTTC	CAWSPQIEQYF
-	-	TRBV4-2	TRBJ1-3	TGTGCCAGCAGCCACCTGCGGCAGGGCGGAAACACCATATATTTT	CASSHLRQGGNTIYF
once	TRBD2	TRBV7-8	TRBJ2-1	TGTGCCAGCACCCAGCGACTAGCGGGCCTGAACTCCACACGGTACAATGAGCAGTTCTTC	CASTQRLAGLNSTRYNEQFF
-	-	TRBV19	TRBJ2-3	TGTGCCAGTAGTAGGGCGGGGGATACGCAGTATTTT	CASSRAGDTQYF
-	TRBD1	TRBV6-5	TRBJ2-5	TGTGCCAGCAGTCCTGGACAGGTCTACCAAGAGACCCAGTACTTC	CASSPGQVYQETQYF
-	TRBD1	TRBV7-2	TRBJ2-1	TGTGCCAGCAGCTTAGCGCACGGACAGGAAGGGCAGTTCTTC	CASSLAHGQEGQFF
-	TRBD1	TRBV30	TRBJ2-1	TGTGCCTGGAGCCAAACGACAGGGTTTCTTGTAAATGAGCAGTTCTTC	CAWSQTTGFLVNEQFF
-	TRBD2	TRBV10-3	TRBJ2-7	TGTGCCACCGGGACTAGCGGCGGCTACGAGCAGTACTTC	CATGTSGGYEQYF
few	-	TRBV11-2	TRBJ2-7	TGTGCCAGCAGCTTAGGGCCGGGGTTGGGAGAGCAGTACTTC	CASSLGPGLGEQYF
-	TRBD2	TRBV18	TRBJ2-1	TGTGCCAGCTCAGTGGGGACTAGCGGGAATAATGAGCAGTTCTTC	CASSVGTSGNNEQFF
-	TRBD1	TRBV11-3	TRBJ2-7	TGTGCCAGCAGCTTAGGGCCCCGGGACAGGGACTCTGAAGCCTACGAGCAGTACTTC	CASSLGPRDRDSEAYEQYF
-	TRBD1	TRBV28	TRBJ2-7	TGTGCCAGCAGTTTCTTCCCTGGTGGGGACAGGCAGGACGAGCAGTACTTC	CASSFFPGGDRQDEQYF
-	TRBD1	TRBV5-6	TRBJ1-2	TGTGCCAGCAGCCCTGGACAGGGTAACTATGGCTACACCTTC	CASSPGQGNYGYTF
-	TRBD2	TRBV7-9	TRBJ2-1	TGTGCCAGCAGCTTGGCGGGAGGGCCTTACAATGAGCAGTTCTTC	CASSLAGGPYNEQFF
-	TRBD1	TRBV9	TRBJ1-2	TGTGCCAGCAGCGCCCACAGGGGGACTAACTATGGCTACACCTTC	CASSAHRGTNYGYTF
-	TRBD1	TRBV6-5	TRBJ1-1	TGTGCCAGCAGTTATGACAGGGGAAAAACTGAAGCTTTCTTT	CASSYDRGKTEAFF